The 15 T cell receptor beta chains listed next were all sequenced from one sample in a study of cytomegalovirus exposure and HLA in healthy donors. PCR employed 60 Vbeta and 13 Jbeta primers. Method: immunoSEQ multiplex PCR; TCRdb's copy keeps in-frame clones and lacks some. The table lists under 200,000 clones, roughly 12% of them singletons. The specimen sequenced was PBMCs. These receptors came from a man in his fifties or sixties in good health and CMV-seropositive.

The DNA of the CDR3 is TGTGCCAGCAGTTACTCAACGACAGGGCAATACAATGAGCAGTTCTTC. Protein product: CASSYSTTGQYNEQFF. The chain combines TRBV6-5 with TRBJ2-1, with 7 nucleotides matching TRBD1. The germline CDR1 and CDR2 sequences are MNHEY and SVGAGI. J lost 4 bases, V lost 0 bases, and 6 bases had no gene match. The CDR3 extends over 16 amino acids.

This clone has only a few counts. The CDR3 coding sequence is TGTGCCAGCAGCGAAATAGGGACAGAGATTTATGGCTACACCTTC. Amino acid sequence: CASSEIGTEIYGYTF. V and J are TRBV11-1 and TRBJ1-2; 7 bases agree with TRBD1. Per germline, CDR1 SGHAT and CDR2 FQDESV (reference sequence). V dropped 5 bases and J dropped 5; count of bases not matched to a gene: 11. CDR3 length: 15 amino acids. Based on the CDR3 plus reference TRBV11-1 and TRBJ1-2, the full variable domain is EAEVAQSPRYKITEKSQAVAFWCDPISGHATLYWYRQILGQGPELLVQFQDESVVDDSQLPKDRFSAERLKGVDSTLKIQPAELGDSAMYLCASSEIGTEIYGYTFGSGTRLTVV.

This clone came up a few times. One end of the junction fails to match germline, which may point to a read error. The DNA of the CDR3 is TGCGCCAGCAGTTTGGCCGGGACAGCTACAAACTATGGCTACACCTTC. Translated: CASSLAGTATNYGYTF. This chain links TRBV5-1 with TRBJ1-2, with 7 bases matching TRBD1. Per germline, CDR1 SGHRS and CDR2 YFSETQ. There are 16 residues in the CDR3.

This clone was detected a few times. J is TRBJ2-5 and V is TRBV7-2; perhaps TRBD1 as D (6 bases). Germline V gives CDR1 SGHTA, CDR2 FQGNSA. The CDR3 runs 14 residues. Trimming took 5 bases from V and 1 from J, leaving 11 bases between them. The DNA for the CDR3 is TGTGCCAGCAGCCAAACAGGGATCCAAGAGACCCAGTACTTC. It translates to CASSQTGIQETQYF.

The sample holds a few counts of this clone. The rearrangement joins TRBV5-4 to TRBJ2-7; 7 bases fit TRBD1. The ends lost 4 bases at V and 0 bases at J; junction bases unmatched: 4. The germline V gene encodes CDR1 SGHNT and CDR2 YYREEE (reference sequence). This CDR3 is 14 amino acids long. The CDR3 region has the DNA TGTGCCAGCAGCCCACGGGACAGCTCCTACGAGCAGTACGTC. Amino acid sequence: CASSPRDSSYEQYV.

This clone turned up a few times. V usage is TRBV7-9 and J usage is TRBJ2-5; 7 nucleotides match TRBD2. Germline CDR1 is SEHNR and CDR2 is FQNEAQ (reference sequence). The CDR3 length is 15 residues. With V trimmed by 1 base and J by 2 bases, 4 bases remained unmatched. In DNA, the CDR3 is TGTGCCAGCAGCTTAGAGCTAGCGGCTCAAGAGACCCAGTACTTC. Translation gives CASSLELAAQETQYF.

The chain combines TRBV4-1 with TRBJ1-5, with D perhaps TRBD1 (5 bases). Germline V lookup: CDR1 MGHRA, CDR2 YSYEKL. The CDR3 extends over 15 amino acids. Trimming shortened V by 0 bases and J by 7 bases, and 13 bases separated the two germline ends. The CDR3 spells CASSQEIGRGQPQHF. The CDR3 DNA follows: TGCGCCAGCAGCCAAGAGATCGGCCGGGGGCAGCCCCAGCATTTT.

The chain is built from TRBV7-9 and TRBJ1-1; 7 bases align to TRBD1. V lost 5 bases and J lost 10; bases outside the gene matches: 7. The germline V gene has CDR1 SEHNR and CDR2 FQNEAQ (reference sequence). The length of the CDR3 is 12 residues. The CDR3 coding sequence is TGTGCCAGCAGCACGACAGGGCTGGGAGCTTTCTTT. Translated: CASSTTGLGAFF.

This chain links TRBV28 with TRBJ2-5, with TRBD2 as a possible D gene (6 bases). CDR1 and CDR2 from the germline V gene are MDHEN and SYDVKM. Trimming stripped 7 bases from V and 8 bases from J, with 8 bases between. The CDR3 runs to 10 residues. DNA for the CDR3: TGTGCCAGCAAGGGGACTACCCAGTACTTC. Its protein is CASKGTTQYF.

This clone has just a few counts. The rearrangement joins TRBV6-1 to TRBJ1-2, with TRBD1 as a possible D gene (5 bases). In germline, CDR1 is MNHNS, CDR2 SASEGT. V was cut by 6 bases and J by 7 bases, with 12 bases left in between. CDR3 length equals 12 residues. The CDR3 loop reads CASRGGFGGYTF. The CDR3 DNA reads as TGTGCCAGCAGGGGGGGTTTTGGTGGCTACACCTTC.

The sample holds a few counts of this clone. The chain uses TRBV6-5 and TRBJ2-5; D possibly corresponds to TRBD1 (6 bases). The CDR3 is 14 amino acids. The germline V and J ends were trimmed by 5 bases and 0 bases, with 10 bases remaining between them. Germline lookup yields CDR1 MNHEY and CDR2 SVGAGI. The CDR3: CASSGQPYQETQYF. CDR3 nucleotide sequence: TGTGCCAGCAGTGGACAGCCGTACCAAGAGACCCAGTACTTC.

This clone was recorded a few times. The chain joins TRBV18 to TRBJ1-3, with TRBD1 matching over 7 bases. J lost 0 bases, V lost 4 bases, and 3 bases had no gene match. Germline CDR1 KGHSH, CDR2 LQKENI. This CDR3 spans 15 amino acids. CDR3 nucleotides: TGTGCCAGCTCACGACAGGGTACCTCTGGAAACACCATATATTTT. Translation gives CASSRQGTSGNTIYF.

This clone has only a few counts. CDR3 coding DNA: TGTGCCAGCAGCTTACTCAGGGTCACCTATGGCTACACCTTC. It is translated as CASSLLRVTYGYTF. V usage is TRBV7-2 and J usage is TRBJ1-2, with D tentatively TRBD1 (5 bases). The CDR3 extends over 14 amino acids. V lost 2 bases and J 4 bases, leaving 11 bases between the germline ends. Germline V CDR1 and CDR2: SGHTA, FQGNSA.

This clone was picked up a small number of times. The chain links TRBV2 to TRBJ2-7; D is perhaps TRBD1 (6 bases). With 6 bases removed from V and 2 bases from J, the gap between germline ends came to 17 bases. CDR1 SNHLY and CDR2 FYNNEI come from the germline V gene. The CDR3 has 15 amino acids. In nucleotides, the CDR3 is TGTGCCAGCAGCGGCCCGGACAGTTCGACCTACGAGCAGTACTTC. Translating it yields CASSGPDSSTYEQYF.

The chain has TRBV28 and TRBJ1-1; 8 bases fit TRBD1. The CDR3 is 17 residues long. Germline V gene sequence: CDR1 MDHEN, CDR2 SYDVKM. Trimming took 6 bases from V and 4 from J; bases not matched to a gene: 16. In nucleotides, the CDR3 is TGTGCCAGCAGCACAACAGGGGGGATAAGAGTGGGCACTGAAGCTTTCTTT. Residues: CASSTTGGIRVGTEAFF.